This section outlines one T cell receptor beta chain sequence together with its context. Its cognate antigen is unknown. These data belong to a study of monozygotic twins with inflammatory bowel disease. From its re-call of the 5' RACE reads, TCRdb lists each CDR3 protein once, without DNA. This sample's table has more than 300,000 distinct CDR3 sequences. The CDR3 covers 16 residues. The V gene's germline CDR1 is MNHEY and CDR2 SMNVEV (reference sequence). Skipping T cell sorting, the study isolated total RNA directly from whole blood. Findings and limits, study-wide: Lower TCRbeta diversity (inverse Simpson) was seen in IBD patients than in healthy co-twins. Repertoire similarity matched across concordant and discordant twins, perhaps owing to limited power.

The origin of this receptor is a human donor with ulcerative colitis or Crohn's disease, or a healthy co-twin of an affected twin (not recorded which). Sequenced: blood. V and J are TRBV27 and TRBJ2-1; absent DNA, TCRdb's TRBD1 call cannot be checked. The CDR3 region is CASSLIDGTLGNGQFF.